This T cell receptor (beta chain) was observed in a study of human T cells and chemical hapten exposure. The overall study: How much TCR each sample yielded varied, mostly because pooled library volumes differed slightly.

There are many counts of this clonotype. Its antigen is unidentified. During construction of the library, unique molecular identifiers were attached to individual cDNA molecules for quantitative, reproducible TCR counting. TCRdb itself ran the RACE reads through MiXCR, one entry per CDR3 protein. The profile shows more than 250,000 distinct CDR3 sequences, around 7.3% of them singletons. Overall study results and limits: Expanded TCRs made up significantly more big CDR3 similarity clusters than controls did. Alopecia was present in the donors, so their immune response may differ from healthy people's.

The time point here: pre-sensitization, week 0. Treatment described: therapeutic diphenylcyclopropenone sensitization with weekly scalp DPC. The length of the CDR3 is 12 residues. Per the germline V gene, CDR1 is MDHEN and CDR2 is SYDVKM. V lost 6 bases and J lost 11, with 16 bases in between. The rearrangement links TRBV28 to TRBJ1-1; maybe TRBD1 (5 bases). This TCR derives from a young man with alopecia areata. Some clones in this sample may be carry-over from other donors' samples. The sequences come from whole blood, collected in connection with sensitization to the hapten diphenylcyclopropenone (DPC). CDR3 sequence: CASSRDPGKAFF. The CDR3 region has the DNA TGTGCCAGCAGCCGGGACCCCGGGAAGGCTTTCTTT.